The 23 T cell receptor beta chains presented below share a single source sample, sequenced in a study of beta chain features in type 1 diabetes. Reverse transcription of all isolated RNA meant that expressed TCRB transcripts were sequenced. Assay: immunoSEQ multiplex PCR; the TCRdb copy retains only in-frame clones and omits some. The repertoire includes about 360,000 clones, 10% to 15% of them detected once, and more than 0.015% sits in the top ten. The sample taken for sequencing was naive CD4+ T cells from blood. The receptors derive from a man between 18 and 35 years old in good health.

To note about this clone: Distinct nucleotide sequences in the sample also encode this CDR3. The chain has TRBV28 and TRBJ2-7, with D tentatively TRBD1 (6 bases). V gave up 5 bases and J gave up 4 bases, with 9 bases separating them. Germline lookup yields CDR1 MDHEN and CDR2 SYDVKM. This CDR3 has 12 amino acids. In nucleotides, the CDR3 is TGTGCCAGCAGTCTACAGGGTTACGAGCAGTACTTC. Translated: CASSLQGYEQYF.

This clone appeared a few times. Here the CDR3 DNA reads TGCGCCAGCAGCAGTAATACTGTTGCTGAAGCTTTCTTT. This codes for CASSSNTVAEAFF. The V gene is TRBV5-1, the J gene TRBJ1-1; D gene uncertain. V lost 4 bases to trimming and J lost 6 bases, with 13 bases between them. Germline V gene data show CDR1 as SGHRS and CDR2 as YFSETQ. The CDR3 loop spans 13 amino acids.

The chain links TRBV9 to TRBJ2-5; 9 bases are shared with TRBD2. There are 14 residues in the CDR3. Losses at the gene ends were 0 bases for V and 5 bases for J; bases not matched to a gene: 2. The germline V gene has CDR1 SGDLS and CDR2 YYNGEE. CDR3 residues: CASSVAAGGETQYF. In DNA, the CDR3 is TGTGCCAGCAGCGTAGCTGCGGGGGGGGAGACCCAGTACTTC.

This sequence joins TRBV6-1 and TRBJ1-6, with D unclear. Trimming left V 6 bases short and J 8 bases short, with 11 bases between. This CDR3 has 13 residues. Germline V gene data show CDR1 as MNHNS and CDR2 as SASEGT. CDR3 nucleotides: TGTGCCAGCAGCGCCCCAACGGATTCACCCCTCCACTTT. Protein product: CASSAPTDSPLHF.

V is TRBV7-9 and J is TRBJ2-7; D not certain. V lost 5 bases, J lost 6 bases, and 17 bases lay in between. The CDR3 loop spans 14 amino acids. Germline V gene sequence: CDR1 SEHNR, CDR2 FQNEAQ (reference sequence). CDR3 sequence: CASSQHSRSVEQYF. Written as DNA, the CDR3 is TGTGCCAGCAGCCAACACAGCCGTTCTGTCGAGCAGTACTTC.

The V call is TRBV7-9, the J call TRBJ1-4, with 9 positions matching TRBD1. CDR3 length: 15 residues. The germline gives CDR1 SEHNR, CDR2 FQNEAQ (reference sequence). The ends lost 1 base at V and 8 bases at J; junction bases unmatched: 5. This CDR3 reads CASSLGDREGEKLFF. In DNA form, the CDR3 reads TGTGCCAGCAGCTTAGGGGACAGGGAGGGCGAAAAACTGTTTTTT.

This clone was seen only a few times. The J gene is TRBJ2-7, the V gene TRBV18; the D gene is possibly TRBD1 (5 bases). The ends were cut back, 0 bases at V and 1 base at J, with 10 bases in the middle. Germline CDR1 KGHSH, CDR2 LQKENI. The CDR3 spans 15 residues. The chain's CDR3 is CASSPPSKGSYEQYF. As DNA, the CDR3 is TGTGCCAGCTCACCACCGTCCAAGGGGTCCTACGAGCAGTACTTC.

This rearrangement joins TRBV6-7 to TRBJ2-1; TRBD1 might be the D (6 bases). TRBV6-7 is assigned to the ORF class and has an uncertain function. The CDR3 sequence is 11 residues long. V lost 8 bases and J lost 6, with 8 bases in between. DNA for the CDR3: TGTGCCAGCGTAGGGGGCAATGAGCAGTTCTTC. Protein product: CASVGGNEQFF.

This clone showed up just a few times. The gene calls are TRBV25-1 and TRBJ1-2; D remains unclear. Looked up from germline, CDR1 is MGHDK and CDR2 is SYGVNS. CDR3 length: 12 amino acids. V shed 3 bases and J shed 4 bases, with 6 bases lying between them. This CDR3 is CASSDRFYGYTF. CDR3 sequence (DNA): TGTGCCAGCAGTGACAGATTCTATGGCTACACCTTC.

The chain employs TRBV9 and TRBJ2-7; 9 bases are shared with TRBD1. Germline CDR1 and CDR2: SGDLS and YYNGEE. The CDR3 is 16 amino acids. With 3 bases clipped from V and 6 bases from J, the junction kept 13 bases outside the gene matches. The CDR3 here is CASSDSTGGGFTEQYF. CDR3 DNA sequence: TGTGCCAGCAGCGACTCTACAGGGGGCGGTTTCACCGAGCAGTACTTC.

The chain links TRBV28 to TRBJ2-3; no firm D call. The germline V and J ends were trimmed by 2 bases and 9 bases, with 9 bases remaining between them. CDR3 length: 12 residues. From germline, CDR1 is MDHEN and CDR2 SYDVKM. The DNA for the CDR3 is TGTGCCAGCAGTTTAGGGCTACAAACGCAGTATTTT. Residues: CASSLGLQTQYF.

This clone has only a few counts. The chain combines TRBV7-2 with TRBJ1-2; D gene uncertain. Germline V lookup: CDR1 SGHTA, CDR2 FQGNSA. Trimming shortened V by 5 bases and J by 8 bases, and 15 bases separated the two germline ends. The CDR3 extends over 13 amino acids. DNA for the CDR3: TGTGCCAGCAGCCTGAGCGCCTCCGGGGGCTACACCTTC. Its translation is CASSLSASGGYTF.

This clone was detected only a few times. The gene calls are TRBV5-1 and TRBJ2-1, with D maybe TRBD1 (6 bases). V lost 3 bases and J 5 bases, leaving 18 bases between the germline ends. The length of the CDR3 is 16 residues. Germline loops: CDR1 SGHRS, CDR2 YFSETQ. DNA for the CDR3: TGCGCCAGCAGCTCAAATCCCGGGACAAATAACAATGAGCAGTTCTTC. The encoded protein is CASSSNPGTNNNEQFF.

The chain combines TRBV5-1 with TRBJ2-7; TRBD1 matches at 11 bases. The CDR3 loop spans 15 amino acids. The V segment lost 4 bases and the J segment 4 bases; nucleotides outside the gene matches: 7. Germline V CDR1 and CDR2: SGHRS, YFSETQ. The CDR3 DNA sequence: TGCGCCAGCAGCGGAGGGGACAGGGGGGAATACGAGCAGTACTTC. Translating gives CASSGGDRGEYEQYF.

This clone was picked up a small number of times. This rearrangement joins TRBV28 to TRBJ2-3; 8 bases match TRBD2. This CDR3 has 17 residues. V shed 5 bases and J 2 bases; nucleotides not matched to a gene: 12. CDR1 MDHEN and CDR2 SYDVKM come from the germline V gene. The CDR3 DNA follows: TGTGCCAGCAGTCCCGAGGGGGGCGGGAGGCCCACAGATACGCAGTATTTT. Residues: CASSPEGGGRPTDTQYF.

The chain recombines TRBV14 with TRBJ2-5; no clear D. The germline V gene encodes CDR1 SGHDN and CDR2 FVKESK. V lost 5 bases and J 7 bases, leaving 23 bases between the germline ends. The CDR3 runs to 16 residues. The CDR3 DNA is TGTGCCAGCAGCGAGTTATCTGGCGGTGCTCGGGTGACCCAGTACTTC. This codes for CASSELSGGARVTQYF.

This clone appeared a few times. The CDR3 spells CASSKEGDRGPLDYGYEQYF. CDR3 nucleotide sequence: TGTGCCAGCAGCAAAGAGGGGGACAGGGGGCCTCTAGACTACGGCTACGAGCAGTACTTC. The rearrangement links TRBV21-1 to TRBJ2-7; TRBD1 was called by the table and not checked on the DNA. TRBV21-1 is a documented pseudogene. This CDR3 region has 20 residues.

This clone was counted only a few times. V gene TRBV7-2 combines with J gene TRBJ1-2; 8 bases align to TRBD1. The CDR3 runs 12 residues. Germline trimming cut 6 bases from V and 8 bases from J; bases unmatched to any gene: 5. The germline CDR1 and CDR2 sequences are SGHTA and FQGNSA. The CDR3 reads CASSYRGLGYTF. In DNA, the CDR3 is TGTGCCAGCAGTTACAGGGGGTTAGGCTACACCTTC. The variable domain in full, with the rest retrieved from reference TRBV7-2 and TRBJ1-2, is GAGVSQSPSNKVTEKGKDVELRCDPISGHTALYWYRQSLGQGLEFLIYFQGNSAPDKSGLPSDRFSAERTGGSVSTLTIQRTQQEDSAVYLCASSYRGLGYTFGSGTRLTVV.

V usage is TRBV28 and J usage is TRBJ2-1; 11 nucleotides line up with TRBD2. Losses at the gene ends were 8 bases for V and 2 bases for J; bases not matched to a gene: 8. Looked up from germline, CDR1 is MDHEN and CDR2 is SYDVKM. The CDR3 covers 16 residues. CDR3: CASDLTSGGTYNEQFF. In DNA form, the CDR3 reads TGTGCCAGCGATCTAACTAGCGGGGGAACCTACAATGAGCAGTTCTTC.

This chain uses TRBV7-2 with TRBJ2-5; 11 bases line up with TRBD2. The ends lost 5 bases at V and 3 bases at J; junction bases unmatched: 14. CDR3 length: 18 amino acids. Germline values: CDR1 SGHTA, CDR2 FQGNSA. CDR3 coding DNA: TGTGCCAGCAGCCGGCAGGCGGGGCAACTAGCGGGAGAAGAGACCCAGTACTTC. This encodes CASSRQAGQLAGEETQYF.

This clone was picked up a small number of times. The chain joins TRBV7-9 to TRBJ1-1, with 7 bases lining up with TRBD1. V dropped 1 base and J dropped 1; count of bases not matched to a gene: 3. In germline, CDR1 is SEHNR, CDR2 FQNEAQ (reference sequence). This CDR3 has 15 residues. The CDR3 nucleotides read TGTGCCAGCAGCTTAGGCACAGGGGCGAACACTGAAGCTTTCTTT. Its translation: CASSLGTGANTEAFF.

The chain uses TRBV9 and TRBJ2-5; TRBD1 matches 11 bases. Germline-derived CDR1 and CDR2 are SGDLS and YYNGEE. V lost 3 bases to trimming and J lost 9 bases; unmatched junction nucleotides: 13. CDR3 length: 16 residues. The CDR3 sequence: CASSALDRGRARAQYF. DNA of the CDR3: TGTGCCAGCAGCGCCCTGGACAGGGGGCGAGCAAGGGCCCAGTACTTC.

The J gene is TRBJ2-2, the V gene TRBV18, with TRBD1 matching over 10 bases. The CDR3 extends over 17 amino acids. CDR1 is KGHSH and CDR2 is LQKENI in the germline V gene. J was trimmed by 0 bases and V by 3 bases; bases with no gene match: 4. Here the CDR3 reads CASSPDGQGANTGELFF. CDR3 DNA sequence: TGTGCCAGCTCACCCGACGGACAGGGGGCGAACACCGGGGAGCTGTTTTTT. Full variable domain (rest looked up from reference TRBV18 and TRBJ2-2): NAGVMQNPRHLVRRRGQEARLRCSPMKGHSHVYWYRQLPEEGLKFMVYLQKENIIDESGMPKERFSAEFPKEGPSILRIQQVVRGDSAAYFCASSPDGQGANTGELFFGEGSRLTVL.